The entry below gives a single TCR beta chain sequence along with its context. As handled by the study authors: For nucleated cells, counts were estimated from reference gene primer amplification. Clones were sequenced by immunoSEQ multiplex PCR, and TCRdb holds only the in-frame ones, with some missing. Clone size and V and J calls were adopted from that table, with D and trimming inferred from the DNA. The data show approximately 210,000 clones, about nine tenths seen once. This sample is drawn from a study of blood T cell repertoires in COVID-19. About the study: The United States, Italy and Spain supplied acute and convalescent COVID-19 samples. From T cells, B-cell-depleted T cells, or PBMCs came the material, which was cDNA or gDNA.

The CDR3 sequence is 13 residues long. The germline V gene encodes CDR1 MDHEN and CDR2 SYDVKM. V was cut by 6 bases and J by 2 bases, with 10 bases left in between. The chain recombines TRBV28 with TRBJ1-2, with D perhaps TRBD1 (6 bases). The clonotype comes from a woman aged 40 to 50 with acute or convalescent COVID-19. Sequencing was carried out using peripheral blood. The CDR3 DNA reads as TGTGCCAGCAGCCGTACAGGGAACTATGGCTACACCTTC. The encoded protein is CASSRTGNYGYTF.